Listed below are T cell receptor beta chains from one sample, sequenced in a study of T cell repertoires in cytomegalovirus infection. TCRdb reanalysed the reads using MiXCR and keeps one entry per CDR3 protein. Of 550,000 to 850,000 distinct CDR3 sequences listed, approximately 33% are singletons. Their antigens are not known. Material: cultured PBMCs, obtained from culture after CMV antigen stimulation. The receptors come from a human donor in good health (CMV status not recorded). Some clones in this sample may be carry-over from other donors' samples. The conserved cysteine and the conserved F or W are not part of the CDR3 here.

J: TRBJ2-5; V: TRBV7-2; CDR3: ASSLVGSPYGTQY
J: TRBJ1-3; V: TRBV3-1; CDR3: ASSPNPGSGNTIY
J: TRBJ1-4; V: TRBV19; CDR3: ASRRRFSTNEKLF
J: TRBJ1-2; V: TRBV12-3/TRBV12-4; CDR3: ASSPTVYYGYT
J: TRBJ2-5; V: TRBV20-1; CDR3: SASLAGGETQY
J: TRBJ1-1; V: TRBV11-2; CDR3: ASSSLQGPNTEAF
J: TRBJ2-3; V: TRBV7-8; CDR3: ASSRGLAGFATDTQY
J: TRBJ2-6; V: TRBV7-2; CDR3: ASSRGAETGANVLT
J: TRBJ2-3; V: TRBV7-2; CDR3: ASSLGRGRASDTQY
J: TRBJ1-5; V: TRBV6-5; CDR3: ASSHGPGTGGAQPQH
J: TRBJ2-1; V: TRBV7-8; CDR3: ASSLERRTYNEQF
J: TRBJ2-7; V: TRBV11-2; CDR3: ASSLVLGGTGAHYEQY
J: TRBJ2-1; V: TRBV7-8; CDR3: ASSSYAGAYNEQF
J: TRBJ2-7; V: TRBV7-2; CDR3: ASSLGEGAPYEQY
J: TRBJ2-5; V: TRBV19; CDR3: ASSPSGGREETQY
J: TRBJ1-5; V: TRBV4-1; CDR3: ASSRITGGIRNQPQH
J: TRBJ2-1; V: TRBV7-9; CDR3: ASSSRTSVSSRQF
J: TRBJ2-7; V: TRBV7-2; CDR3: ASSRNRDRAYEQY
J: TRBJ1-1; V: TRBV20-1; CDR3: SATTGQPNTEAF
J: TRBJ2-3; V: TRBV7-2; CDR3: ASSSIPGQTDTQY
J: TRBJ2-2; V: TRBV7-6; CDR3: ASSLRAGVDTGELF
J: TRBJ1-2; V: TRBV6-6; CDR3: ATLPRDRINYGYT
J: TRBJ1-5; V: TRBV5-1; CDR3: ASRVGGPGYSNQPQH
J: TRBJ1-6; V: TRBV12-3/TRBV12-4; CDR3: ASGDLAWANSPLH
J: TRBJ2-5; V: TRBV5-4; CDR3: ASSPGRQDGESAQY
J: TRBJ1-2; V: TRBV5-4; CDR3: ASSPTGTGPYGYT
J: TRBJ1-2; V: TRBV28; CDR3: ASSRDPEGYGYT
J: TRBJ1-1; V: TRBV6-2/TRBV6-3; CDR3: ASSYGQGVIFAEAF
J: TRBJ2-1; V: TRBV6-6; CDR3: ASNMGLANWYNEQF
J: TRBJ2-1; V: TRBV6-5; CDR3: ASSYDRDSYNEQF
J: TRBJ1-1; V: TRBV7-8; CDR3: ASSLVGGLMNTEAF
J: TRBJ2-7; V: TRBV4-1; CDR3: ASSQDERETRDEQY
J: TRBJ2-1; V: TRBV25-1; CDR3: ASSESISNEQF
J: TRBJ2-5; V: TRBV10-3; CDR3: AISEGGVLEETQY
J: TRBJ2-4; V: TRBV7-2; CDR3: ASSSGDGAKNIQY
J: TRBJ1-2; V: TRBV6-5; CDR3: ASKTDRGYT
J: TRBJ1-2; V: TRBV2; CDR3: ASSEAGGYT
J: TRBJ2-2; V: TRBV20-1; CDR3: SARVMDTGELF
J: TRBJ2-7; V: TRBV5-4; CDR3: ASSLGIGLARYEQY
J: TRBJ1-1; V: TRBV6-6; CDR3: ASRPTGSSTEAF